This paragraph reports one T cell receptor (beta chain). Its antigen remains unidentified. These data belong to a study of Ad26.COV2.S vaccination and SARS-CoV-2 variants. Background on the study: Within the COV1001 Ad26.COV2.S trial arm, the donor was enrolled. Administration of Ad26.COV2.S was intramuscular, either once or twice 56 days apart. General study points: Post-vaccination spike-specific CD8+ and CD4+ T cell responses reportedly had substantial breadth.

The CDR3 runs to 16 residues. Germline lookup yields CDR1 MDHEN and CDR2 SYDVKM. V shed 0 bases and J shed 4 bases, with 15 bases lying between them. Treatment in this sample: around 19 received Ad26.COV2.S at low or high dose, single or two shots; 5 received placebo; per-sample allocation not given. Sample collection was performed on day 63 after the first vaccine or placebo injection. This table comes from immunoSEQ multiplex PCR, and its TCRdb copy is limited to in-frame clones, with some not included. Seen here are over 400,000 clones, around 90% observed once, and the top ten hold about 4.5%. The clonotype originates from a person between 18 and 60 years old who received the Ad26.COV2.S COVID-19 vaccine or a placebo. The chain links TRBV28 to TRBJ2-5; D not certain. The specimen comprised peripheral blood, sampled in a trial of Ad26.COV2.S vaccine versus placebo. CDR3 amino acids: CASSLCGRKGRETQYF. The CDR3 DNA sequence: TGTGCCAGCAGTTTATGCGGCAGGAAAGGGCGAGAGACCCAGTACTTC.